This T cell receptor beta chain was identified in a study of neurological immune-mediated disorders. Study conclusions and caveats: The highest TCR clonal expansion occurred in HTLV-1-associated myelopathy; multiple sclerosis fell below healthy controls.

This clonotype was detected ten times or more. Antigen: not known. The study drew its healthy controls from blood bank volunteers in Maryland, USA. Germline V gives CDR1 SNHLY, CDR2 FYNNEI. The length of the CDR3 is 16 residues. Between the trimmed V and J ends, which lost 5 bases and 0 bases, there was a span of 13 bases. TCRdb redid the calling of the 5' RACE reads with MiXCR, one entry per CDR3 protein. The sample contains roughly 39,000 distinct CDR3 sequences, 6.5% to 8.5% of which appear only once. This chain connects TRBV2 to TRBJ1-4; D is unresolved. Material: CD4+ T cells from blood. The TCR originated in a man aged 45-65 years in good health. The CDR3 region is CASSFVVAATNEKLFF. As DNA, the CDR3 is TGTGCCAGCAGTTTTGTGGTAGCGGCAACTAATGAAAAACTGTTTTTT.